One and the same sample provided the 18 T cell receptor beta chains below, sequenced in a study of T cell repertoires in cytomegalovirus infection. TCRdb fed the reads into MiXCR, producing one record per CDR3 protein. The sample lists around 100,000 distinct CDR3 sequences, 16% occurring once. The specimen was PBMCs. All receptors derive from a human donor in good health (CMV status not recorded). Some clones in this sample may be carry-over from other donors' samples.

This clonotype appeared many times. The chain has TRBV7-8 and TRBJ1-5, with TRBD1 identical over 7 bases. Germline assignment: CDR1 SGHVS and CDR2 FQNEAQ. The CDR3 sequence is 16 residues long. V lost 2 bases to trimming and J lost 7 bases; unmatched junction nucleotides: 11. In DNA form, the CDR3 reads TGTGCCAGCAGCTTACTTTTCAAGACAGGGAACCAGCCCCAGCATTTT. Amino acid sequence: CASSLLFKTGNQPQHF.

This clonotype was seen repeatedly, ten times or more. The V and J genes are TRBV7-2 and TRBJ2-2; D unclear. The V gene lost 0 bases and the J gene lost 1 base, with 3 bases spanning the gap. The CDR3 contains 14 residues. Germline V gene sequence: CDR1 SGHTA, CDR2 FQGNSA. The CDR3 nucleotides read TGTGCCAGCAGCTTAGCAGGGAACACCGGGGAGCTGTTTTTT. It translates to CASSLAGNTGELFF.

This clonotype was seen at least ten times. This chain connects TRBV7-8 to TRBJ1-3; 9 nucleotides line up with TRBD1. CDR3 length: 15 amino acids. The germline V gene encodes CDR1 SGHVS and CDR2 FQNEAQ. The ends lost 5 bases at V and 4 bases at J; junction bases unmatched: 6. CDR3 sequence: CASSERTGEGNTIYF. CDR3 nucleotides: TGTGCCAGCAGCGAACGGACAGGGGAAGGAAACACCATATATTTT.

The chain has TRBV16 and TRBJ1-5, with D perhaps matching TRBD1 (6 bases). This CDR3 has 15 residues. The V end lost 7 bases, the J end lost 1 base, and 14 bases lay between the germline ends. CDR1 and CDR2 (germline): KGHSY, FQNENV. This chain's CDR3 is CASILTGGSNQPQHF. CDR3 sequence (DNA): TGTGCCAGCATCCTCACGGGGGGCAGCAATCAGCCCCAGCATTTT.

The sample holds a few counts of this clonotype. This CDR3 is CASSVRVIATSPLHF. CDR3 nucleotides: TGTGCCAGCAGCGTCAGGGTCATTGCGACGTCACCCCTCCACTTT. The V and J genes are TRBV5-6 and TRBJ1-6, with a possible D match to TRBD1 (5 bases). The CDR3 sequence is 15 residues long. CDR1 is SGHDT and CDR2 is YYEEEE in the germline V gene. Trimming pared 4 bases from V and 10 bases from J, leaving 18 bases between.

This clonotype was counted only a few times. The rearrangement uses TRBV7-6 and TRBJ2-1, with TRBD2 matching 10 bases. Germline lookup yields CDR1 SGHVS and CDR2 FNYEAQ. The CDR3 has 15 amino acids. Trimming cost V 3 bases and J 9 bases; bases outside gene matches: 8. The CDR3: CASSFSAGGPGEQFF. CDR3 nucleotides: TGTGCCAGCAGCTTCTCAGCGGGGGGGCCCGGTGAGCAGTTCTTC.

This chain uses TRBV19 with TRBJ2-2; D unresolved. Germline CDR1 and CDR2: LNHDA and SQIVND (reference sequence). Trimming stripped 8 bases from V and 6 bases from J, with 10 bases between. This CDR3 comprises 12 residues. The CDR3, as DNA: TGTGCCAGTCGGGTGAGCGCCGGGGAGCTGTTTTTT. Translation: CASRVSAGELFF.

This chain connects TRBV7-2 to TRBJ2-2, with 8 positions matching TRBD1. The germline V gene encodes CDR1 SGHTA and CDR2 FQGNSA. This CDR3 is 15 amino acids long. Trimming at V came to 8 bases and at J to 2 bases, leaving 7 bases not matched to a gene. CDR3 amino acids: CASAWQGANTGELFF. The CDR3, as DNA: TGTGCCAGCGCATGGCAGGGGGCTAACACCGGGGAGCTGTTTTTT.

The chain has TRBV20-1 and TRBJ2-1; TRBD1 matches at 10 bases. The CDR3 is 14 amino acids. The germline V gene has CDR1 DFQATT and CDR2 SNEGSKA (reference sequence). The V gene end was trimmed by 4 bases and the J gene end by 5 bases; junction bases not matched to a gene: 5. CDR3 DNA sequence: TGCAGTGCTAATGGACAGGGGGATAACAATGAGCAGTTCTTC. Translated: CSANGQGDNNEQFF.

The J gene is TRBJ2-1, the V gene TRBV10-3; D may be TRBD1 (6 bases). V lost 3 bases and J 1 base, leaving 13 bases between the germline ends. This CDR3 has 16 residues. Looked up from germline, CDR1 is ENHRY and CDR2 is SYGVKD. The CDR3 region has the DNA TGTGCCATCAGTGATCGTCGGCAGGGGTCCTACAATGAGCAGTTCTTC. Translating gives CAISDRRQGSYNEQFF.

With respect to this clonotype: This may stem from a read error, because a much larger clone lies one nucleotide away. The chain has TRBV7-2 and TRBJ1-5, with a tentative D call TRBD1 (5 bases). V dropped 6 bases and J dropped 3 bases, with 12 bases sitting between them. The CDR3 contains 14 residues. The germline V gene encodes CDR1 SGHTA and CDR2 FQGNSA. CDR3 sequence reads: CASSQGCDNQPQHF. CDR3 DNA: TGTGCCAGCAGTCAGGGTTGCGACAATCAGCCCCAGCATTTT.

In its sample, this clonotype was seen a few times. This sequence joins TRBV30 and TRBJ2-3, with 8 bases fitting TRBD2. Germline CDR1 GTSNPN, CDR2 SVGIG (reference sequence). The V segment lost 4 bases and the J segment 6 bases; nucleotides outside the gene matches: 9. The CDR3 has 14 amino acids. The CDR3 sequence is CAWNTGGSWDTQYF. The CDR3 region has the DNA TGTGCCTGGAATACGGGGGGGAGCTGGGATACGCAGTATTTT.

This rearrangement joins TRBV7-2 to TRBJ2-3; TRBD2 matches at 12 bases. V dropped 5 bases and J dropped 0; count of bases not matched to a gene: 6. Germline CDR1 is SGHTA and CDR2 is FQGNSA. CDR3 length equals 17 residues. The CDR3 spells CASSRQGTSGSTDTQYF. The CDR3 nucleotides are TGTGCCAGCAGCCGACAGGGGACTAGCGGGAGCACAGATACGCAGTATTTT.

This clonotype was counted between two and nine times. J is TRBJ1-4 and V is TRBV11-2; 8 nucleotides align to TRBD1. Per germline, CDR1 SGHAT and CDR2 FQNNGV. The CDR3 is 17 residues long. V dropped 2 bases and J dropped 6; count of bases not matched to a gene: 11. CDR3 nucleotide sequence: TGTGCCAGCAGCTTAAGTGGGTCTCTGGACAGGGATGAAAAACTGTTTTTT. Protein: CASSLSGSLDRDEKLFF.

Many counts were recorded for this clonotype. This sequence joins TRBV10-3 and TRBJ1-5; 10 bases align to TRBD1. In germline, CDR1 is ENHRY, CDR2 SYGVKD. This CDR3 is built from 16 residues. With 8 bases clipped from V and 1 base from J, the junction kept 8 bases outside the gene matches. In DNA, the CDR3 is TGTGCCATCGGTTCGGGACAGGGGAGCAGCAATCAGCCCCAGCATTTT. Its protein is CAIGSGQGSSNQPQHF.

This clonotype showed up many times. The chain combines TRBV5-4 with TRBJ1-2; D may be TRBD1 (6 bases). The CDR3 covers 14 residues. The V gene lost 0 bases and the J gene lost 5 bases, with 11 bases spanning the gap. Germline CDR1 and CDR2: SGHNT and YYREEE (reference sequence). CDR3 in amino acids: CASSLDRVGYGYTF. CDR3 nucleotide sequence: TGTGCCAGCAGCTTGGACAGGGTGGGGTATGGCTACACCTTC.

This clonotype was picked up a small number of times. The CDR3 loop reads CASSWRRQSTDTQYF. CDR3 DNA: TGTGCCAGCAGTTGGAGGAGACAATCCACAGATACGCAGTATTTT. The gene calls are TRBV12-3 or TRBV12-4 and TRBJ2-3, with D possibly being TRBD2 (5 bases). The V gene lost 4 bases and the J gene lost 2 bases, with 13 bases spanning the gap. This CDR3 has 15 residues.

The chain employs TRBV28 and TRBJ1-2, with 7 bases identical to TRBD1. This CDR3 contains 16 residues. The V segment lost 5 bases and the J segment 7 bases; nucleotides outside the gene matches: 16. CDR1 and CDR2 (germline): MDHEN, SYDVKM. CDR3 sequence reads: CASSRKTLTGLGGYTF. CDR3 coding DNA: TGTGCCAGCAGTCGAAAAACCCTGACAGGGCTCGGTGGCTACACCTTC.